This T cell receptor (beta chain) was profiled in a study of T cells in Graves' hyperthyroidism and ophthalmopathy. This clonotype was detected a few times. Its antigen is undetermined. Overall study results and limits: Through a model of 13 V-J features, ophthalmopathy was separated from stable hyperthyroidism.

Amplified TCR beta CDR3 regions derived from RNA transcripts. The HTBI primer set drove a first-round RT-PCR of the TCR CDR3. TCRdb re-called the multiplex PCR reads through MiXCR, storing one row per CDR3 protein. The data hold 300,000 to 450,000 distinct CDR3 sequences, with 14% to 15% observed a single time. In germline, CDR1 is SEHNR, CDR2 FQNEAQ (reference sequence). The length of the CDR3 is 13 residues. The germline V and J ends were trimmed by 5 bases and 6 bases, with 13 bases remaining between them. Clinical symptoms, serum thyroxine, TRAb, thyroid ultrasound and orbital computed tomography established diagnosis.

The sequence derives from a woman aged 30 to 39 with Graves' hyperthyroidism. Material for sequencing was blood. V and J are TRBV7-9 and TRBJ1-1; the D gene is possibly TRBD1 (6 bases). The CDR3 protein is CASSLLGGAEAFF. The CDR3 DNA reads TGTGCCAGCAGCCTGCTGGGGGGCGCTGAAGCTTTCTTT.